These T cell receptor beta chains were read from a single sample in a study of vaccination and CD4 T cells after COVID-19. These TCRs are of unknown antigen specificity. TCRdb independently ran MiXCR on the PCR reads; one entry per CDR3 protein. The table lists 8,000 to 10,000 distinct CDR3 sequences, around 48% of them singletons, with roughly 15% in the top ten. Sequencing was done on a sample of CD4+ T cells from blood, cultured in vitro. The receptors derive from a human donor in good health. Each CDR3 is given with its conserved first and last residue. The D gene is left open where the match is weak. The size of a clone is reported for some rows only, either as once, few or many, or as a class for expanded clones.

V gene	D gene	clone size	J gene	CDR3 protein	CDR3 DNA
TRBV28	TRBD1	.	TRBJ1-5	CASSLRYRGSNQPQHF	TGTGCCAGCAGTTTAAGGTACAGGGGGAGCAATCAGCCCCAGCATTTT
TRBV28	.	few	TRBJ1-2	CASSPLPRAGRSGGYTF	TGTGCCAGCAGTCCTCTTCCGCGGGCCGGACGCAGCGGAGGCTACACCTTC
TRBV19	.	few	TRBJ2-2	CASSVIGELFF	TGTGCCAGTAGTGTGATCGGGGAGCTGTTTTTT
TRBV6-1	.	few	TRBJ1-1	CASSDAGSPEAFF	TGTGCCAGCAGTGACGCGGGGTCCCCTGAAGCTTTCTTT
TRBV10-2	.	few	TRBJ2-5	CASSAARETQYF	TGCGCCAGCAGTGCGGCTCGGGAGACCCAGTACTTC
TRBV4-3	.	.	TRBJ1-2	CASSRTGLNYGYTF	TGCGCCAGCAGCCGGACGGGCCTAAACTATGGCTACACCTTC
TRBV6-2/TRBV6-3	TRBD2	.	TRBJ2-5	CASSSTSGGARETQYF	TGTGCCAGCAGTTCGACTAGCGGGGGGGCCCGGGAGACCCAGTACTTC
TRBV27	TRBD2	few	TRBJ2-3	CASSFSGGATDTQYF	TGTGCCAGCAGTTTTAGCGGGGGGGCGACAGATACGCAGTATTTT
TRBV10-3	.	.	TRBJ2-2	CAISPGITNTGELFF	TGTGCCATCAGCCCCGGGATTACAAACACCGGGGAGCTGTTTTTT
TRBV6-1	.	.	TRBJ1-3	CASSSQQGFGNTIYF	TGTGCCAGCAGTAGCCAACAGGGTTTCGGAAACACCATATATTTT
TRBV9	.	.	TRBJ1-1	CASSEISGRVNTEAFF	TGTGCCAGCAGCGAGATATCGGGCAGGGTAAACACTGAAGCTTTCTTT
TRBV20-1	TRBD1	.	TRBJ1-2	CSAPTGVEYGYTF	TGCAGTGCTCCGACAGGGGTAGAGTATGGCTACACCTTC
TRBV2	TRBD2	.	TRBJ2-7	CASSEFLAGGGEQYF	TGTGCCAGCAGTGAATTTCTAGCGGGAGGGGGGGAGCAGTACTTC
TRBV7-2	.	once	TRBJ2-3	CASSSGGTDTQYF	TGTGCCAGCAGCTCAGGGGGCACAGATACGCAGTATTTT
TRBV9	TRBD2	.	TRBJ2-3	CASSPARRGGSTDTQYF	TGTGCCAGCAGCCCCGCCCGGCGGGGGGGTAGCACAGATACGCAGTATTTT
TRBV27	.	.	TRBJ2-5	CASSFEYQETQYF	TGTGCCAGCAGTTTCGAGTACCAAGAGACCCAGTACTTC
TRBV2	.	.	TRBJ2-1	CASSELGPTYNEQFF	TGTGCCAGCAGTGAATTGGGGCCCACCTACAATGAGCAGTTCTTC
TRBV19	.	once	TRBJ2-2	CASSTRNTGELFF	TGTGCCAGTAGTACCCGTAACACCGGGGAGCTGTTTTTT
TRBV7-9	TRBD1	.	TRBJ1-1	CASGVGQENTEAFF	TGTGCCAGCGGCGTAGGACAGGAGAACACTGAAGCTTTCTTT
TRBV27	.	medium-sized	TRBJ2-4	CASSSDRLGIQYF	TGTGCCAGCAGTTCCGACAGATTGGGCATTCAGTACTTC
TRBV20-1	.	few	TRBJ2-1	CSASSRAGLHYNEQFF	TGCAGTGCTAGTTCGAGGGCAGGGCTTCACTACAATGAGCAGTTCTTC
TRBV28	TRBD1	.	TRBJ1-2	CASSSRDRTGYTF	TGTGCCAGCAGTTCCCGGGACAGGACGGGCTACACCTTC
TRBV7-9	.	.	TRBJ1-1	CASSLSGAVGEAFF	TGTGCCAGCAGCTTATCAGGGGCGGTGGGTGAAGCTTTCTTT
TRBV24-1	TRBD2	.	TRBJ2-5	CATSEGSGREEETQYF	TGTGCCACCAGTGAAGGATCGGGGAGGGAGGAAGAGACCCAGTACTTC
TRBV19	.	once	TRBJ1-6	CASSISRPGAEKSPLHF	TGTGCCAGTAGTATCTCGAGGCCGGGGGCGGAGAAATCACCCCTCCACTTT
TRBV30	.	.	TRBJ1-2	CAWSVFRGINGYTF	TGTGCCTGGAGTGTATTTCGGGGGATCAATGGCTACACCTTC
TRBV7-9	.	few	TRBJ1-2	CASRTQGSPISGYTF	TGTGCCAGCAGGACTCAGGGATCACCAATCTCTGGCTACACCTTC
TRBV2	.	.	TRBJ1-2	CASGGQADPNYGYTF	TGTGCCAGCGGCGGGCAGGCAGATCCTAACTATGGCTACACCTTC
TRBV20-1	.	few	TRBJ2-3	CSARDTRATPSTDTQYF	TGCAGTGCTAGAGATACCAGGGCCACCCCATCCACAGATACGCAGTATTTT